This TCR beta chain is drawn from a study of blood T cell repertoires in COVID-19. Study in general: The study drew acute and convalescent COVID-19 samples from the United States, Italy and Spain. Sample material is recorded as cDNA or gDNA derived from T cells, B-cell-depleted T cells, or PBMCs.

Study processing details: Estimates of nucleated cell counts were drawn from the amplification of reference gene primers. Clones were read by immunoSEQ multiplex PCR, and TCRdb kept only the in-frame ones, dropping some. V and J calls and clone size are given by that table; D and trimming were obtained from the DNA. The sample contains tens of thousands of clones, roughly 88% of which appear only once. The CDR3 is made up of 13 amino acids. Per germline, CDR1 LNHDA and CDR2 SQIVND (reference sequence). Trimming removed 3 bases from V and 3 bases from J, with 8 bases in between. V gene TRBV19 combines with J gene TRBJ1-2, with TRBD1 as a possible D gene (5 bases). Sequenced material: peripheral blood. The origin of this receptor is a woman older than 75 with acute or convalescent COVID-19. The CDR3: CASSMTEDYGYTF. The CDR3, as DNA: TGTGCCAGTAGTATGACAGAAGACTATGGCTACACCTTC.